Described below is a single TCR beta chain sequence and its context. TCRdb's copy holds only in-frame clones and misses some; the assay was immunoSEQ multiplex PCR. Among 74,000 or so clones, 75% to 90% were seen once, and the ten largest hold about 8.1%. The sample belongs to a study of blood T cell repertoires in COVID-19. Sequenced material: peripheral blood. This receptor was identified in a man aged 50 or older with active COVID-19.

The CDR3 sequence: CASSVGQGAKGETQYF. The CDR3 DNA sequence: TGTGCCAGCAGCGTCGGACAGGGGGCAAAAGGAGAGACCCAGTACTTC. The rearrangement joins TRBV9 to TRBJ2-5; 11 bases match TRBD1. The CDR3 has 16 residues. Germline lookup yields CDR1 SGDLS and CDR2 YYNGEE. J gave up 4 bases and V 2 bases, and 7 bases lay outside the gene matches.